The 21 T cell receptor beta chains given below trace back to one sample, sequenced in a study of cytotoxic CD8 clonotypes in ibrutinib-treated CLL (dated by TCRdb to 2020 to 2022). Receptor amplification or capture employed the immunoSEQ multiplex PCR assay. TCRdb carries this immuneACCESS record with in-frame sequences only. Its versions omit some clonotypes, under half of them owing to an unresolved V gene in the studies checked, with the rest unexplained. Across this sample there are about 40,000 clones, with 60% to 75% seen only once. Around 10% of the sample goes to the ten largest clones. Per the publication, the time point label means: progressive disease on ibrutinib. The material was PBMCs, obtained at disease progression, from a patient treated with ibrutinib. These receptors originate from a human donor with chronic lymphocytic leukemia.

The CDR3 spells CASSLGVEYGYTF. The DNA for the CDR3 is TGTGCCAGCAGCTTAGGGGTAGAATATGGCTACACCTTC. The chain uses TRBV7-3 and TRBJ1-2; D remains unclear. Trimming removed 2 bases from V and 5 bases from J, with 9 bases in between. CDR3 length: 13 residues. Germline-derived CDR1 and CDR2 are SGHTA and FQGTGA.

V usage is TRBV2 and J usage is TRBJ2-5, with D possibly TRBD2 on 5 matching bases. V lost 6 bases to trimming and J lost 2 bases, with 13 bases between them. The CDR3 is made up of 14 amino acids. Germline V CDR1 and CDR2: SNHLY, FYNNEI. The CDR3 loop reads CASRVGSEQETQYF. CDR3 bases: TGTGCCAGCAGGGTTGGTAGCGAGCAAGAGACCCAGTACTTC. The whole variable domain, filled in from reference TRBV2 and TRBJ2-5, reads EPEVTQTPSHQVTQMGQEVILRCVPISNHLYFYWYRQILGQKVEFLVSFYNNEISEKSEIFDDQFSVERPDGSNFTLKIRSTKLEDSAMYFCASRVGSEQETQYFGPGTRLLVL.

The CDR3 is CSVEIVAGGPNEQFF. The DNA of the CDR3 is TGCAGCGTTGAAATCGTAGCGGGGGGGCCTAATGAGCAGTTCTTC. This rearrangement joins TRBV29-1 to TRBJ2-1; 11 bases line up with TRBD2. This CDR3 contains 15 residues. Germline V gene lookup returns CDR1 SQVTM and CDR2 ANQGSEA. V lost 2 bases to trimming and J lost 7 bases; unmatched junction nucleotides: 7.

The chain uses TRBV10-1 and TRBJ1-1; D gene unclear. This CDR3 has 12 residues. V was clipped by 5 bases and J by 10 bases, with 14 bases between them. Germline assignment: CDR1 WNHNN and CDR2 SYGVQD (reference sequence). The CDR3 DNA follows: TGCGCCAGCAGTAGGGAGGGCTCCTCAGCTTTCTTT. The encoded protein is CASSREGSSAFF.

This sequence joins TRBV5-1 and TRBJ2-1, with a tentative D call TRBD1 (6 bases). Deletions cut 0 bases from V and 6 bases from J, with 7 bases between. The length of the CDR3 is 13 residues. The germline V gene has CDR1 SGHRS and CDR2 YFSETQ. The CDR3 coding sequence is TGCGCCAGCAGCTTGGGACAGGTCAATGAGCAGTTCTTC. Protein product: CASSLGQVNEQFF.

The rearrangement uses TRBV6-1 and TRBJ1-2; 9 bases align to TRBD1. The CDR3 spans 16 residues. Germline CDR1 is MNHNS and CDR2 is SASEGT. V dropped 3 bases and J dropped 4; count of bases not matched to a gene: 9. The DNA for the CDR3 is TGTGCCAGCAGTGAGACCGGGACAGGGCTCCTCTATGGCTACACCTTC. This codes for CASSETGTGLLYGYTF.

V gene TRBV9 combines with J gene TRBJ1-3; unclear D gene. This CDR3 is 16 amino acids long. V lost 0 bases and J lost 0, with 10 bases in between. CDR1 is SGDLS and CDR2 is YYNGEE in the germline V gene. DNA of the CDR3: TGTGCCAGCAGCGTAGATCCGCCATCCTCTGGAAACACCATATATTTT. This encodes CASSVDPPSSGNTIYF.

The rearrangement links TRBV6-6 to TRBJ2-5; D tentatively reads TRBD1 or TRBD2 (6 bases each). The V gene lost 1 base and the J gene lost 1 base, with 13 bases spanning the gap. Germline CDR1 reads MNHNY; CDR2 reads SVGAGI (reference sequence). The CDR3 is 16 amino acids. CDR3 sequence: CASSYYLGGGQETQYF. In DNA form, the CDR3 reads TGTGCCAGCAGTTACTATCTGGGGGGCGGCCAAGAGACCCAGTACTTC.

This clone was observed a handful of times. The rearrangement joins TRBV5-4 to TRBJ2-5, with D maybe TRBD2 (5 bases). The CDR3 loop spans 14 amino acids. Germline assignment: CDR1 SGHNT and CDR2 YYREEE (reference sequence). V was cut by 4 bases and J by 5 bases, with 15 bases left in between. The CDR3 here is CASSIGLRYETQYF. In DNA, the CDR3 is TGTGCCAGCAGCATAGGACTTAGGTACGAGACCCAGTACTTC.

The gene calls are TRBV19 and TRBJ1-1; D remains unclear. CDR3 length: 12 amino acids. With 5 bases removed from V and 4 bases from J, the gap between germline ends came to 8 bases. Germline V CDR1 and CDR2: LNHDA, SQIVND (reference sequence). The CDR3 region is CASSAMPTEAFF. CDR3 bases: TGTGCCAGTAGTGCAATGCCCACTGAAGCTTTCTTT. Based on the CDR3 plus reference TRBV19 and TRBJ1-1, the full variable domain is DGGITQSPKYLFRKEGQNVTLSCEQNLNHDAMYWYRQDPGQGLRLIYYSQIVNDFQKGDIAEGYSVSREKKESFPLTVTSAQKNPTAFYLCASSAMPTEAFFGQGTRLTVV.

The chain employs TRBV6-5 and TRBJ1-1; tentatively, D is TRBD1 (6 bases). Trimming cost V 2 bases and J 3 bases, with 16 bases left between them. The CDR3 has 16 amino acids. Germline V CDR1 and CDR2: MNHEY, SVGAGI. The CDR3 spells CASSYTTGKIYTEAFF. Written as DNA, the CDR3 is TGTGCCAGCAGTTACACCACAGGGAAAATCTACACTGAAGCTTTCTTT.

This chain links TRBV7-9 with TRBJ2-1; D may be TRBD1 (6 bases). Deletions cut 1 base from V and 4 bases from J, with 11 bases between. The CDR3 loop spans 15 amino acids. Germline V lookup: CDR1 SEHNR, CDR2 FQNEAQ (reference sequence). CDR3 nucleotides: TGTGCCAGCAGCTTAGGGCAGGGACAATACAATGAGCAGTTCTTC. It encodes CASSLGQGQYNEQFF.

The chain carries TRBV12-2 and TRBJ2-7; the table's TRBD1 call for D was not verified on the DNA. TRBV12-2 is annotated as a pseudogene. The CDR3 has 15 amino acids. Written as DNA, the CDR3 is TGTGCAAGTCGCTTAGGGGCTACAGGGTGTGGGGTGCAGTACTTC. It encodes CASRLGATGCGVQYF.

Only a few counts were recorded for this clone. The V call is TRBV14, the J call TRBJ2-5; D call uncertain. Per germline, CDR1 SGHDN and CDR2 FVKESK. There are 11 residues in the CDR3. V lost 4 bases to trimming and J lost 5 bases, with 5 bases between them. This CDR3 is CASSRSETQYF. The CDR3 coding sequence is TGTGCCAGCAGCCGGTCGGAGACCCAGTACTTC.

This clone was recorded only once. The chain uses TRBV27 and TRBJ1-1, with TRBD1 as a possible D gene (5 bases). This CDR3 region has 13 residues. Germline lookup yields CDR1 MNHEY and CDR2 SMNVEV (reference sequence). Between the trimmed V and J ends, which lost 3 bases and 7 bases, there was a span of 12 bases. CDR3 nucleotide sequence: TGTGCCAGCAGTTTTGCGAGGGACCTTGAAGCTTTCTTT. Amino acid sequence: CASSFARDLEAFF.

The rearrangement uses TRBV5-6 and TRBJ2-7; D is possibly TRBD1 (5 bases). CDR1 is SGHDT and CDR2 is YYEEEE in the germline V gene. This CDR3 region has 15 residues. V was cut by 5 bases and J by 0 bases, with 15 bases left in between. CDR3 region: CASSDADSLSYEQYF. As DNA, the CDR3 is TGTGCCAGCAGTGATGCCGACAGCCTCTCCTACGAGCAGTACTTC.

This chain links TRBV15 with TRBJ2-7; TRBD1 agrees at 7 bases. This CDR3 spans 14 amino acids. J lost 9 bases, V lost 3 bases, and 11 bases had no gene match. Germline V gives CDR1 LNHNV, CDR2 YYDKDF (reference sequence). In DNA, the CDR3 is TGTGCCACCAGCAGTCCCCGGGACAGCGAGGCGCAGTACTTC. Amino acid sequence: CATSSPRDSEAQYF.

The chain recombines TRBV11-2 with TRBJ2-2; D unclear. Per germline, CDR1 SGHAT and CDR2 FQNNGV. V shed 5 bases and J shed 3 bases, with 4 bases lying between them. The CDR3 runs 12 residues. The CDR3 DNA sequence: TGTGCCAGCAGCCCGGACACCGGGGAGCTGTTTTTT. It is translated as CASSPDTGELFF. Looking up the rest from reference TRBV11-2 and TRBJ2-2 gives the full variable domain: EAGVAQSPRYKIIEKRQSVAFWCNPISGHATLYWYQQILGQGPKLLIQFQNNGVVDDSQLPKDRFSAERLKGVDSTLKIQPAKLEDSAVYLCASSPDTGELFFGEGSRLTVL.

This chain joins TRBV5-4 and TRBJ2-2; D gene uncertain. Trimming took off 4 bases at V and 3 bases at J, with 13 bases between the two ends. This CDR3 spans 15 amino acids. The germline CDR1 and CDR2 sequences are SGHNT and YYREEE (reference sequence). The CDR3 reads CASSPSWGYTGELFF. The CDR3 nucleotides are TGTGCCAGCAGCCCCTCGTGGGGATACACCGGGGAGCTGTTTTTT. Combining the CDR3 with reference TRBV5-4 and TRBJ2-2 gives the whole variable domain ETGVTQSPTHLIKTRGQQVTLRCSSQSGHNTVSWYQQALGQGPQFIFQYYREEENGRGNFPPRFSGLQFPNYSSELNVNALELDDSALYLCASSPSWGYTGELFFGEGSRLTVL.

The genes are TRBV29-1 and TRBJ2-1, with 12 positions matching TRBD1. There are 12 residues in the CDR3. Looked up from germline, CDR1 is SQVTM and CDR2 is ANQGSEA. J lost 8 bases, V lost 7 bases, and 3 bases had no gene match. CDR3: CSAGTGGYEQFF. In DNA, the CDR3 is TGCAGCGCCGGGACAGGGGGCTATGAGCAGTTCTTC.

This clone is categorized as medium-sized. The gene calls are TRBV28 and TRBJ2-1; weak D call: TRBD2 (6 bases). Germline CDR1 and CDR2: MDHEN and SYDVKM. V lost 6 bases and J lost 6, with 12 bases in between. The CDR3 is 13 residues long. The CDR3 DNA reads as TGTGCCAGCAGGCGGGGCACCCCCAATGAGCAGTTCTTC. This gives the protein CASRRGTPNEQFF.